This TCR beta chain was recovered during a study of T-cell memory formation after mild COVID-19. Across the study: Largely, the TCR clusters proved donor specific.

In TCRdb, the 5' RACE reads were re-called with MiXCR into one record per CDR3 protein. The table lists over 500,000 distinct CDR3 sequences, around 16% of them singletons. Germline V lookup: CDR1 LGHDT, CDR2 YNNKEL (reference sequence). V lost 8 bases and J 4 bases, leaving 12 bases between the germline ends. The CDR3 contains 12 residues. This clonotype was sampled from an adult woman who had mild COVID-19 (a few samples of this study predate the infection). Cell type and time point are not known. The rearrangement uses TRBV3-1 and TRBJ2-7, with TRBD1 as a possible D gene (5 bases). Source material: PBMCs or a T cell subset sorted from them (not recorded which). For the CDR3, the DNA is TGTGCCAGCGGGTTAACAGGTTACGAGCAGTACTTC. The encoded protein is CASGLTGYEQYF.